The sequence of this T cell receptor beta chain was determined in a study of OX40 agonist ivuxolimab in advanced cancers. About the research overall: Treatment of patients was with ivuxolimab, an agonistic anti-OX40 (CD134) antibody. The eligibility criteria allowed prior anti-PD-1, anti-PD-L1 or anti-CTLA-4 therapy, and approximately 40% had some. In three patients, partial responses were observed, one with hepatocellular carcinoma and two with cutaneous melanoma. Regarding the study as a whole: In general, CD8+ T cells held more expanded clones than CD4+ did, on average.

Clones were sequenced by immunoSEQ multiplex PCR, and TCRdb holds only the in-frame ones, with some missing. Found here are approximately 70,000 clones, around nine tenths of them singletons; the top ten hold more than 4%. This CDR3 is 15 amino acids long. The germline gives CDR1 LGHNA, CDR2 YNFKEQ. V was cut by 0 bases and J by 5 bases, with 13 bases left in between. As for this clone: As yet, its antigen is unknown.

This sequence originates from an adult with an advanced solid tumor such as melanoma, head and neck, liver or kidney cancer. The sample in question was CD4+ or CD8+ T cells sorted from blood, obtained in a trial of the OX40 agonist ivuxolimab. This sequence joins TRBV4-2 and TRBJ2-5, with D maybe TRBD2 (6 bases). CDR3 residues: CASSQEVHSGETQYF. CDR3 sequence (DNA): TGTGCCAGCAGCCAAGAGGTTCACAGCGGGGAGACCCAGTACTTC.